This entry features one TCR beta chain sequence. Its antigen target is currently unknown. The sample holds no much larger clone one base away, and base qualities are not on file. Trimmed from V: 2 bases; trimmed from J: 8 bases; junction bases lacking a gene match: 15. The CDR3 contains 18 residues, cysteine and phenylalanine counted. CDR3 DNA is the only sequence kept; it has 54 bases, read in frame from the first base. In the germline V gene, CDR1 corresponds to SGHRS and CDR2 to YFSETQ. The source of the sample is a study of T cell clonotyping in hematopoietic cell transplantation (dated by TCRdb to the early 2020s). Turning to the overall study: In the study, around 130 blood samples were gathered from approximately 33 consecutive transplant recipients and their related donors. Patient recruitment ran from 2015 to early 2017, and follow-up continued until late 2020 or death. Broad study findings and their caveats: After transplant, TCR diversity in recipients dropped, and pathologically expanded clonotypes increased progressively from day 30 to day 180. Donor and pretransplant recipient Inverse Simpson Index values predicted broader posttransplant TCR repertoire diversity. Sample size was limited, and cells were not sorted, so CD4 and CD8 repertoire contributions could not be separated. Recipient repertoires showed only a small fraction of overlap with donor repertoires, and over 95% appeared de novo at the given depth.

The immunoSEQ assay, a bias-controlled multiplex PCR using V- and J-specific primers, was used to amplify TCR beta CDR3 regions from genomic DNA. In a second PCR step, a proprietary barcode and Illumina adapter sequences were attached to the CDR3 amplicons. An Illumina MiSeq instrument was used to sequence the CDR3 libraries. Turning to the authors' computational methods: immunoSEQ Analyzer 3.0 was used for export and quality control, with R Bioconductor and Immunarch used for downstream analyses. Only productive rearrangements in the normalized downsampled data set were used to calculate repertoire metrics. In the normalized cohort, a clonotype counted as pathologically expanded if the clonotype was larger than 5 templates. Repertoire diversity was measured with the Inverse Simpson Index. The non-normalized data set was used for CMV-specificity analyses so that all clonotypes could be captured. The immuneACCESS repertoire file appears here via TCRdb, limited to in-frame rearrangements. These files lack a portion of the clones; in checked studies, under half of the deficit traces to unresolved V genes, and the cause of the others is not known. From that table come the V and J calls and clone size; the DNA was used to work out D and trimming. The sample profile shows some 40,000 clones; 95% of them were found once. The top ten clones comprise 0.75% to 1% of the sample.

For TCR beta sequencing, blood samples came from the related transplant donors. Nuclei Lysis Solution was used to extract genomic DNA from fresh or cryopreserved unfractionated peripheral blood mononuclear cells. Sequencing was carried out using peripheral blood mononuclear cells. The chain is made from TRBV5-1 and TRBJ2-3; 12 bases in the middle match TRBD2. The receptor was derived from a man aged 25-45 years in good health. Some clones in this sample may be carry-over from other donors' samples. The CDR3 corresponds to CASSFASGGAISQGTQYF. DNA sequence: TGCGCCAGCAGCTTTGCTAGCGGGGGGGCCATATCCCAGGGTACGCAGTATTTT.